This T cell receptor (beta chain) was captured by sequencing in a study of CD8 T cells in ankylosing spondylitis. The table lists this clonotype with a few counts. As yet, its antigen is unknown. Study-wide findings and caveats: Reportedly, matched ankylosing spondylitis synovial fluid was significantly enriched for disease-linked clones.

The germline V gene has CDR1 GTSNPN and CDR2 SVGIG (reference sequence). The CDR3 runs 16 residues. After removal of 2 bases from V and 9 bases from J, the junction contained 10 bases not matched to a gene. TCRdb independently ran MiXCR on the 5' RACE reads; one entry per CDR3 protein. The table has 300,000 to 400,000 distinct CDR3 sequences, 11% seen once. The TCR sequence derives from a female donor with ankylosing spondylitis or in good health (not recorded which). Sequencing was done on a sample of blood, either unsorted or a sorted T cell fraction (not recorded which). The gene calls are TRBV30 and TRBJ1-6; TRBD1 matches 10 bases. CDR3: CAWSIPDRGLGSPLHF. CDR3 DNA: TGTGCCTGGAGTATACCGGACAGGGGGTTGGGTTCACCCCTCCACTTT. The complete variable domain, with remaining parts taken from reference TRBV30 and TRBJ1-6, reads SQTIHQWPATLVQPVGSPLSLECTVEGTSNPNLYWYRQAAGRGLQLLFYSVGIGQISSEVPQNLSASRPQDRQFILSSKKLLLSDSGFYLCAWSIPDRGLGSPLHFGNGTRLTVT.